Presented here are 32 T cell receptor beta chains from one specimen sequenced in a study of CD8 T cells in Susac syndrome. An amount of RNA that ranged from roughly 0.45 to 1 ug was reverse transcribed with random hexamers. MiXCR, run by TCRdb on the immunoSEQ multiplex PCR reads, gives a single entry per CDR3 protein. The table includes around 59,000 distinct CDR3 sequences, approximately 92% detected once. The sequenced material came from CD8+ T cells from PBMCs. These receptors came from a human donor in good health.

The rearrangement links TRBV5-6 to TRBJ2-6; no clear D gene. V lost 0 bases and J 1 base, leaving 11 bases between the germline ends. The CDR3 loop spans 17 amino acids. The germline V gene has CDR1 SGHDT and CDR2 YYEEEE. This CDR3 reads CASSLGWGLSGANVLTF. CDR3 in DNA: TGTGCCAGCAGCTTGGGATGGGGTCTGTCTGGGGCCAACGTCCTGACTTTC.

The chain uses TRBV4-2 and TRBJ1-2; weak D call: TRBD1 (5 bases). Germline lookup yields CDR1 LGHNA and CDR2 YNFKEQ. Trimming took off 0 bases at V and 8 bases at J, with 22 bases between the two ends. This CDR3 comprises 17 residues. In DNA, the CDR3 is TGTGCCAGCAGCCAAGATCACTTATTGGGCAGGGCTCGCGGCTACACCTTC. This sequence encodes CASSQDHLLGRARGYTF.

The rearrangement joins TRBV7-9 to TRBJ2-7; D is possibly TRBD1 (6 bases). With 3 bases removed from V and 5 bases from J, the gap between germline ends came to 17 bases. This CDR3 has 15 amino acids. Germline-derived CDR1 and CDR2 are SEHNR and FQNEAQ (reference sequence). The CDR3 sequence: CASSFKGVISHEQYF. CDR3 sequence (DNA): TGTGCCAGCAGCTTTAAGGGGGTCATAAGCCACGAGCAGTACTTC.

CDR3 in amino acids: CASSQDPSSNQPQHF. CDR3 DNA sequence: TGCGCCAGCAGCCAAGATCCCAGCAGCAATCAGCCCCAGCATTTT. The chain couples TRBV4-1 to TRBJ1-5; no clear D. The V gene's germline CDR1 is MGHRA and CDR2 YSYEKL. The CDR3 totals 15 residues. Trimming took 0 bases from V and 1 from J, leaving 7 bases between them.

For the CDR3, the DNA is TGTGCCACCAGCAGCGAAGGACAGGGCAATCAGCCCCAGCATTTT. Its protein is CATSSEGQGNQPQHF. This chain links TRBV15 with TRBJ1-5; 7 nucleotides line up with TRBD1. The V segment lost 3 bases and the J segment 2 bases; nucleotides outside the gene matches: 4. This CDR3 spans 15 amino acids. Germline V lookup: CDR1 LNHNV, CDR2 YYDKDF (reference sequence). The variable domain in full, completed from reference TRBV15 and TRBJ1-5, reads DAMVIQNPRYQVTQFGKPVTLSCSQTLNHNVMYWYQQKSSQAPKLLFHYYDKDFNNEADTPDNFQSRRPNTSFCFLDIRSPGLGDTAMYLCATSSEGQGNQPQHFGDGTRLSIL.

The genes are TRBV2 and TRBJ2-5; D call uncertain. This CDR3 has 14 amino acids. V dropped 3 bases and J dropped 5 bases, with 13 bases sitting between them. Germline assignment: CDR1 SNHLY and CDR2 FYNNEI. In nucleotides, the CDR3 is TGTGCCAGCAGTGAGGGCCCCTCCCAGGAGACCCAGTACTTC. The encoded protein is CASSEGPSQETQYF. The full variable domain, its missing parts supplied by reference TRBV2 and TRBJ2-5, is EPEVTQTPSHQVTQMGQEVILRCVPISNHLYFYWYRQILGQKVEFLVSFYNNEISEKSEIFDDQFSVERPDGSNFTLKIRSTKLEDSAMYFCASSEGPSQETQYFGPGTRLLVL.

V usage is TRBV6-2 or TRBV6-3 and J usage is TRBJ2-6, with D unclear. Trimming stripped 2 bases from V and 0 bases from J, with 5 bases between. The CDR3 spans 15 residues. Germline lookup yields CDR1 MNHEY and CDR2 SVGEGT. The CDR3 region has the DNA TGTGCCAGCAGTTACGTGGGCTCTGGGGCCAACGTCCTGACTTTC. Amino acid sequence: CASSYVGSGANVLTF.

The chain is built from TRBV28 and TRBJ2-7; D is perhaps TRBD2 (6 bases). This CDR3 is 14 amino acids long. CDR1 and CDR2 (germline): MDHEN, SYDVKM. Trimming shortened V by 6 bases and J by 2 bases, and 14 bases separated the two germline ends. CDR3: CASSREAGTYEQYF. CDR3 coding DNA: TGTGCCAGCAGCCGTGAGGCGGGGACCTACGAGCAGTACTTC.

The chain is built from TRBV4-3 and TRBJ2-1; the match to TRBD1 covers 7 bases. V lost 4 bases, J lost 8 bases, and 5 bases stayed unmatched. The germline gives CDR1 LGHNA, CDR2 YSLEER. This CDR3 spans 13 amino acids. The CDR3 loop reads CASSRNRGDEQFF. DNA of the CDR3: TGCGCCAGCAGCCGCAACAGGGGAGATGAGCAGTTCTTC.

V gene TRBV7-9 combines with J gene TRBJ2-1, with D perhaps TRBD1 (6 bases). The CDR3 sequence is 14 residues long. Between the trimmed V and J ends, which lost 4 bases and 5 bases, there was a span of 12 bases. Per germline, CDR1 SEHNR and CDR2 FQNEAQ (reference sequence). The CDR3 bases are TGTGCCAGCAGCTCCCCAGAGGGGGACAATGAGCAGTTCTTC. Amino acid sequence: CASSSPEGDNEQFF. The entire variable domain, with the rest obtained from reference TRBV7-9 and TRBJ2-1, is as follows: DTGVSQNPRHKITKRGQNVTFRCDPISEHNRLYWYRQTLGQGPEFLTYFQNEAQLEKSRLLSDRFSAERPKGSFSTLEIQRTEQGDSAMYLCASSSPEGDNEQFFGPGTRLTVL.

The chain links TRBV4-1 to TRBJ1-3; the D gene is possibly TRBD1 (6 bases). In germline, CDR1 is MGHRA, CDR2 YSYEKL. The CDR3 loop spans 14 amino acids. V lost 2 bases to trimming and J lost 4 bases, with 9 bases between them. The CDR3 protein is CASSQYGQGNTIYF. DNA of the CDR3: TGCGCCAGCAGCCAATACGGACAGGGAAACACCATATATTTT.

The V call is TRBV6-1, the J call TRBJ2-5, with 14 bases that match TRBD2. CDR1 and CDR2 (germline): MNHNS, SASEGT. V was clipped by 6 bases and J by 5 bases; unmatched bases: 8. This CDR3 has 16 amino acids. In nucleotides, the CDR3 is TGTGCCAGCAGACGACTAGCGGGGGGGCAGCACGAGACCCAGTACTTC. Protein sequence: CASRRLAGGQHETQYF.

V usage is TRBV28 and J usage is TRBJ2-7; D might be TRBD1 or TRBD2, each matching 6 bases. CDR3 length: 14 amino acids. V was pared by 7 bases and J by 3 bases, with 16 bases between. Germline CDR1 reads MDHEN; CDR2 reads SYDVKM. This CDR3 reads CASTRAEGDYEQYF. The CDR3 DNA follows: TGTGCCAGCACCAGAGCGGAGGGGGACTACGAGCAGTACTTC.

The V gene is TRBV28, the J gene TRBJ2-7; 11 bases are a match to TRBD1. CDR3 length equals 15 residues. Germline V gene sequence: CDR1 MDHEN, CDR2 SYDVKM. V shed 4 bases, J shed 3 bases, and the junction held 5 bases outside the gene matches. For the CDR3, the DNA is TGTGCCAGCAGTTACACCGGGACAGGGGGCTACGAGCAGTACTTC. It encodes CASSYTGTGGYEQYF.

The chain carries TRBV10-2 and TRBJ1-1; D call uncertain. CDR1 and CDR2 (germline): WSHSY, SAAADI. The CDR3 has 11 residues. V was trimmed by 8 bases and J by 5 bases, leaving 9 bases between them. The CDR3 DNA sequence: TGCGCCAGCTCTGGCGGGACTGAAGCTTTCTTT. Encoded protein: CASSGGTEAFF.

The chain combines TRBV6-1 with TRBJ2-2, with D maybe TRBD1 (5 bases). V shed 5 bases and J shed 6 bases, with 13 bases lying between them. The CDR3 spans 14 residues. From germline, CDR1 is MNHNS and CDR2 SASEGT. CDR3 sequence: CASSLFTGAGELFF. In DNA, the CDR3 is TGTGCCAGCAGTTTATTTACAGGAGCCGGGGAGCTGTTTTTT.

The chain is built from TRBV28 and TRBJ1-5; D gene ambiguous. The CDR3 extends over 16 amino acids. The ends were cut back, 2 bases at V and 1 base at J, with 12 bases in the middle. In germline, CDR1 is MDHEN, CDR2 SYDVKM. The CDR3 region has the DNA TGTGCCAGCAGTTTAGTGCCGGGTAGGAGCAATCAGCCCCAGCATTTT. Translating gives CASSLVPGRSNQPQHF.

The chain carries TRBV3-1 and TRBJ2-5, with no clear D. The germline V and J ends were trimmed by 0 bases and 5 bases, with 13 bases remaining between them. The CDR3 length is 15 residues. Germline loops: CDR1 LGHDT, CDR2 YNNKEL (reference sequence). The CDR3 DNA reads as TGTGCCAGCAGCCAAGATTTTACGTGGGCGGAGACCCAGTACTTC. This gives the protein CASSQDFTWAETQYF.

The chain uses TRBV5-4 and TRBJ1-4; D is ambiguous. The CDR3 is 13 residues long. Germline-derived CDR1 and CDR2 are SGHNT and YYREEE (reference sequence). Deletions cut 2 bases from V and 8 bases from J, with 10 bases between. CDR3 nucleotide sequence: TGTGCCAGCAGCTTCCTAGGAGGGGAAAAACTGTTTTTT. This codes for CASSFLGGEKLFF. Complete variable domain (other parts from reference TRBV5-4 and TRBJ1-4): ETGVTQSPTHLIKTRGQQVTLRCSSQSGHNTVSWYQQALGQGPQFIFQYYREEENGRGNFPPRFSGLQFPNYSSELNVNALELDDSALYLCASSFLGGEKLFFGSGTQLSVL.

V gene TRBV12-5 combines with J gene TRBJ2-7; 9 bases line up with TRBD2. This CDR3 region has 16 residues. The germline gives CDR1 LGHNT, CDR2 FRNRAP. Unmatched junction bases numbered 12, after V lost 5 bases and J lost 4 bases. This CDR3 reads CASGLLRLAGEYEQYF. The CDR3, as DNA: TGTGCTAGTGGTCTCCTTCGGTTAGCGGGGGAGTACGAGCAGTACTTC.

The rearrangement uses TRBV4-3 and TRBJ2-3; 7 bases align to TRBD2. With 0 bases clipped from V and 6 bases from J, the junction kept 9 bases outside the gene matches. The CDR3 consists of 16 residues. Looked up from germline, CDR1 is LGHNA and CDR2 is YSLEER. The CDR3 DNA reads TGCGCCAGCAGCCAAGATCGGGGGGATTGGGGCGATACGCAGTATTTT. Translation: CASSQDRGDWGDTQYF.

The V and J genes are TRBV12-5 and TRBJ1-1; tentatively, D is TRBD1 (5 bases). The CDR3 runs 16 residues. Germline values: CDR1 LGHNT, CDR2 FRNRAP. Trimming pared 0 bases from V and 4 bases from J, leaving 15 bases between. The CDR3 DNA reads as TGTGCTAGTGGTTTGGTACTCAGTGGGACCCTCACTGAAGCTTTCTTT. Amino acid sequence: CASGLVLSGTLTEAFF.

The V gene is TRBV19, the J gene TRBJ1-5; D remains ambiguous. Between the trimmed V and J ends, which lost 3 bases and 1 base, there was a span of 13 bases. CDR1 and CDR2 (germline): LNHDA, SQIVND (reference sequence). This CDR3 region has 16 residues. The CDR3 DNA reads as TGTGCCAGTAGTATCTCAGGAGGAAGGAGCAATCAGCCCCAGCATTTT. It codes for CASSISGGRSNQPQHF.

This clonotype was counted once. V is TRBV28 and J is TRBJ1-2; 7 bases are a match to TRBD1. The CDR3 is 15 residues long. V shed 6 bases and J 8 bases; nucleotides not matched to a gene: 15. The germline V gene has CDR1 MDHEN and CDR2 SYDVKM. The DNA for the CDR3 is TGTGCCAGCAGGCTTGACCTTCGGGACAGTATGGGCTACACCTTC. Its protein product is CASRLDLRDSMGYTF.

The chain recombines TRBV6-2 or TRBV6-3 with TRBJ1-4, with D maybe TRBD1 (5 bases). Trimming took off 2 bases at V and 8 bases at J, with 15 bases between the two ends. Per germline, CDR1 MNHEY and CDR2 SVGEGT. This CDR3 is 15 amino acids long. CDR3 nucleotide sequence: TGTGCCAGCAGTTACCGGGGCAGGACGCAGGAAAAACTGTTTTTT. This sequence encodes CASSYRGRTQEKLFF.

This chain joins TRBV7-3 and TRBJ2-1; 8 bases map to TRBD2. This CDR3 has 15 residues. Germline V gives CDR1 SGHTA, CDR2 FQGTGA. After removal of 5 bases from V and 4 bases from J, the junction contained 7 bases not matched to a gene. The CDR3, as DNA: TGTGCCAGCAGCCCCACCGGGACTAGTTACAATGAGCAGTTCTTC. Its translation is CASSPTGTSYNEQFF.

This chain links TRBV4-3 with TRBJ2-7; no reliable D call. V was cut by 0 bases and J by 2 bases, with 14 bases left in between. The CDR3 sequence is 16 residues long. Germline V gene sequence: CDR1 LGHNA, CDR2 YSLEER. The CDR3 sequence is CASSQDRSHSTYEQYF. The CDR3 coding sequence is TGCGCCAGCAGCCAAGATAGGTCTCATTCAACCTACGAGCAGTACTTC.

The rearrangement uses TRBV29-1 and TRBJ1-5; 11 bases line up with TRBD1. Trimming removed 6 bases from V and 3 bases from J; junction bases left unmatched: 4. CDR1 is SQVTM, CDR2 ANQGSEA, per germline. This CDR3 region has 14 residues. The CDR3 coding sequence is TGCAGCGTCTGGACAGGGGGCTCCAATCAGCCCCAGCATTTT. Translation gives CSVWTGGSNQPQHF. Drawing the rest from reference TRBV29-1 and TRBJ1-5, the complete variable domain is SAVISQKPSRDICQRGTSLTIQCQVDSQVTMMFWYRQQPGQSLTLIATANQGSEATYESGFVIDKFPISRPNLTFSTLTVSNMSPEDSSIYLCSVWTGGSNQPQHFGDGTRLSIL.

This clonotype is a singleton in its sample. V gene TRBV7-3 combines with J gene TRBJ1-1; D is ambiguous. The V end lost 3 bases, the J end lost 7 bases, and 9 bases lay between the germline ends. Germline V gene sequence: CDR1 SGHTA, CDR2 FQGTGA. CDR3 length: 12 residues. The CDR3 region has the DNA TGTGCCAGCAGCTTCGGCGGGCGTGAAGCTTTCTTT. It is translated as CASSFGGREAFF. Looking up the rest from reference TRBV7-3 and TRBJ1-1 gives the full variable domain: GAGVSQTPSNKVTEKGKYVELRCDPISGHTALYWYRQSLGQGPEFLIYFQGTGAADDSGLPNDRFFAVRPEGSVSTLKIQRTERGDSAVYLCASSFGGREAFFGQGTRLTVV.

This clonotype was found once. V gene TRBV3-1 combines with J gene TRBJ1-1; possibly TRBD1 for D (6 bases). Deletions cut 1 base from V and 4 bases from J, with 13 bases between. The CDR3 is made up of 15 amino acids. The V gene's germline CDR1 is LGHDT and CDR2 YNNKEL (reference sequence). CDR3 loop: CASSQAPTGGTEAFF. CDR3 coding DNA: TGTGCCAGCAGCCAAGCGCCGACAGGAGGCACTGAAGCTTTCTTT.

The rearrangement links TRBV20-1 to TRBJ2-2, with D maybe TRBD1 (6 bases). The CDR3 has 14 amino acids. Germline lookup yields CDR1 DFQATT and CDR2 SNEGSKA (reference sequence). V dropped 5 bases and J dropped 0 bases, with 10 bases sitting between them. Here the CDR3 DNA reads TGCAGTGCTCGGGACATAACGAACACCGGGGAGCTGTTTTTT. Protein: CSARDITNTGELFF.

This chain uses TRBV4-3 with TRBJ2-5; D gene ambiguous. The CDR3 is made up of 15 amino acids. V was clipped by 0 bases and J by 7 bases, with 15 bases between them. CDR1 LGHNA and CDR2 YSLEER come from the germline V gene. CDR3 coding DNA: TGCGCCAGCAGCCAAGATCGTGCCTCATCAGCGACCCAGTACTTC. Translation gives CASSQDRASSATQYF.